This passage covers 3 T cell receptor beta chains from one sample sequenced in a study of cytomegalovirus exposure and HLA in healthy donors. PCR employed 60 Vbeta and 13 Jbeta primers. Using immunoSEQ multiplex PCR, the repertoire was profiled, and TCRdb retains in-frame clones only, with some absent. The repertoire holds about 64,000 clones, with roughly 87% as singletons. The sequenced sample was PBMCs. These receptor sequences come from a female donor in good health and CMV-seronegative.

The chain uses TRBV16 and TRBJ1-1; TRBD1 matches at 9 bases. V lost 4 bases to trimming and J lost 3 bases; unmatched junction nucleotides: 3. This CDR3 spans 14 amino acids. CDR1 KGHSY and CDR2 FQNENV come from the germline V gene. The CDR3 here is CASSLGQGHTEAFF. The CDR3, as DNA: TGTGCCAGCAGCCTGGGACAGGGTCACACTGAAGCTTTCTTT.

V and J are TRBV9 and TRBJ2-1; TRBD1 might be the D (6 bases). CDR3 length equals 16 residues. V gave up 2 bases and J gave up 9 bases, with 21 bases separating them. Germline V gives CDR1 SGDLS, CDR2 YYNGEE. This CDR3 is CASSVAGEAVVREQFF. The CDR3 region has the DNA TGTGCCAGCAGCGTGGCAGGGGAAGCCGTAGTTCGTGAGCAGTTCTTC.

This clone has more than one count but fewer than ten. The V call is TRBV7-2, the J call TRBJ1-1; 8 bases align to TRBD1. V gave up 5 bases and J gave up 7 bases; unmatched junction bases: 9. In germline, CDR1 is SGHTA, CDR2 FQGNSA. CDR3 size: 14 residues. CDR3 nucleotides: TGTGCCAGCAGCGTAACAGGGGGGGGCGGTGAAGCTTTCTTT. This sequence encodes CASSVTGGGGEAFF.